This TCR beta chain was sequenced for a study of blood T cell repertoires in COVID-19. Background on the study: From the United States, Italy and Spain came samples of acute and convalescent COVID-19. T cells, B-cell-depleted T cells, or PBMCs provided the cDNA or gDNA that served as material.

The CDR3 contains 15 residues. V was cut by 9 bases and J by 5 bases, with 21 bases left in between. Germline CDR1 is SGHNT and CDR2 is YYREEE (reference sequence). The repertoire was sequenced with immunoSEQ multiplex PCR; TCRdb's copy has only in-frame clones and lacks some. The table includes 120,000 or so clones, 60% to 80% detected once. This TCR was recovered from a man in his 60s with acute or convalescent COVID-19. Sequenced material: peripheral blood. This rearrangement joins TRBV5-4 to TRBJ2-1; possible D gene TRBD1, 6 bases. The CDR3 coding sequence is TGTGCCACCGGCCGGGCAGGGGAGCGACACAATGAGCAGTTCTTC. Encoded protein: CATGRAGERHNEQFF.